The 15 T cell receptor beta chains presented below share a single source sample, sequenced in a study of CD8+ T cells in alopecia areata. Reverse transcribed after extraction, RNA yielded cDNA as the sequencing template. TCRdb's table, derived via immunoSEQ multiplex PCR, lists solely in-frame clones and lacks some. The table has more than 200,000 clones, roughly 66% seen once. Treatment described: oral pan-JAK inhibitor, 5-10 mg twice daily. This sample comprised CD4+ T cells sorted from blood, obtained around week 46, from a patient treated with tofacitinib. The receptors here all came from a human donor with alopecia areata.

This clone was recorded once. The CDR3 DNA reads as TGTGCCAGCAGTCCCGGGGCAGCCCACGAGCAGTACTTC. Its translation is CASSPGAAHEQYF. V and J are TRBV21-1 and TRBJ2-7. TRBV21-1 constitutes a pseudogene. The CDR3 has 13 amino acids.

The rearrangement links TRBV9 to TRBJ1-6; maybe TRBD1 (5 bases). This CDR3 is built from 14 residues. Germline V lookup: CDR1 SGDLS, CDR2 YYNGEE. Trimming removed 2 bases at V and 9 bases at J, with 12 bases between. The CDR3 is CASSVGEMSSPLHF. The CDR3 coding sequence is TGTGCCAGCAGCGTGGGGGAGATGAGTTCACCCCTCCACTTT. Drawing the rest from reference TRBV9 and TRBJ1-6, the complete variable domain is DSGVTQTPKHLITATGQRVTLRCSPRSGDLSVYWYQQSLDQGLQFLIQYYNGEERAKGNILERFSAQQFPDLHSELNLSSLELGDSALYFCASSVGEMSSPLHFGNGTRLTVT.

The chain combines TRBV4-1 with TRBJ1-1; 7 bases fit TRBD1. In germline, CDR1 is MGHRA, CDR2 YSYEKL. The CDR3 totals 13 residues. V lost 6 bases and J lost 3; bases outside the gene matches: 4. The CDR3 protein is CASRGQEDTEAFF. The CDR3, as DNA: TGCGCCAGCAGAGGACAGGAGGACACTGAAGCTTTCTTT.

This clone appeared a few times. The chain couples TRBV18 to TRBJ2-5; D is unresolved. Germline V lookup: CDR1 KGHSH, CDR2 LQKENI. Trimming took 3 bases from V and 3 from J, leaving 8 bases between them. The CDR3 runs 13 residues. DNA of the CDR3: TGTGCCAGCTCACCGCCCACAGAAGAGACCCAGTACTTC. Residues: CASSPPTEETQYF.

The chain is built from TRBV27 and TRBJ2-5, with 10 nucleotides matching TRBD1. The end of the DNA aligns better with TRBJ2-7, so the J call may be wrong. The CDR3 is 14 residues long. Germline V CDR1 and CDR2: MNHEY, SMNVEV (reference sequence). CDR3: CASSRADRGYEQYF. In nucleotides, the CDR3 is TGTGCCAGCAGTCGGGCGGACAGGGGGTACGAGCAGTACTTC.

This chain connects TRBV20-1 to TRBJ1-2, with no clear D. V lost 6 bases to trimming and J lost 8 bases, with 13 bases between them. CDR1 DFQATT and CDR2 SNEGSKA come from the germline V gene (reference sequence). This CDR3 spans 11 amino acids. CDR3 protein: CSATSDWGYTF. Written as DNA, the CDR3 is TGCAGTGCCACATCGGACTGGGGCTACACCTTC.

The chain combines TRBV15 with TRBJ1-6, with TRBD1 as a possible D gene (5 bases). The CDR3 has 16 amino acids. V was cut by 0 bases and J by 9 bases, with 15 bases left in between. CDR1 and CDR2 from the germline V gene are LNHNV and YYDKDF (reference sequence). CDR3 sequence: CATSRDRGGVGSPLHF. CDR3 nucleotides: TGTGCCACCAGCAGAGATCGGGGGGGTGTGGGTTCACCCCTCCACTTT.

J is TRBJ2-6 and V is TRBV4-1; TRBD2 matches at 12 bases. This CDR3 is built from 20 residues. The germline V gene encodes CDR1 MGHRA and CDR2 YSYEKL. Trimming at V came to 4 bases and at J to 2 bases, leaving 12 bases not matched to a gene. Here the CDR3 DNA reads TGCGCCAGCAGCCCTGGTCCTAGCGGGGGGGCCTTTACTGGGGCCAACGTCCTGACTTTC. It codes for CASSPGPSGGAFTGANVLTF.

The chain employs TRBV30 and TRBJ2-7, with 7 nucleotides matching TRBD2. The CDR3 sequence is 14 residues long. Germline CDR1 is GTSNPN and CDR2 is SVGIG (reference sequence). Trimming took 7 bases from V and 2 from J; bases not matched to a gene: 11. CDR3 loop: CALKTGGPTYEQYF. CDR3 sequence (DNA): TGTGCCTTAAAAACGGGGGGTCCCACCTACGAGCAGTACTTC.

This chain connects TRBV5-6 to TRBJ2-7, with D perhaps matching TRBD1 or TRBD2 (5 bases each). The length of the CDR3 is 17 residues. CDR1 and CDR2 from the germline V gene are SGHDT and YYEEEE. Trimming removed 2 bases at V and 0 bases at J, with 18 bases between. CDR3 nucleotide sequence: TGTGCCAGCAGCTTTACCTCCGGGACGGCAAACTCCTACGAGCAGTACTTC. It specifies CASSFTSGTANSYEQYF.

The CDR3 loop reads CASSVQQGYGYTF. CDR3 DNA: TGTGCCAGCAGCGTACAACAGGGTTATGGCTACACCTTC. The chain joins TRBV9 to TRBJ1-2; D is perhaps TRBD1 (6 bases). Trimming took off 1 base at V and 5 bases at J, with 9 bases between the two ends. The length of the CDR3 is 13 residues. Germline CDR1 SGDLS, CDR2 YYNGEE.

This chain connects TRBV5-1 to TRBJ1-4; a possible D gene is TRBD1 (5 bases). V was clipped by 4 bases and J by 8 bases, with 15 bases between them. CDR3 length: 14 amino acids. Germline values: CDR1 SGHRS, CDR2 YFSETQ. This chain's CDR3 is CASSAEGLVEKLFF. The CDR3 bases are TGCGCCAGCAGCGCCGAGGGGCTGGTAGAAAAACTGTTTTTT.

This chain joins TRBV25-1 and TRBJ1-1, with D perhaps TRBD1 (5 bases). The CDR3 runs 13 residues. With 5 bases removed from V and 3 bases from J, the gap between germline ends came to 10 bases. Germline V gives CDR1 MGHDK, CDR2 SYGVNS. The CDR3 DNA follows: TGTGCCAGCAGTAAGGGGCGTGACACTGAAGCTTTCTTT. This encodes CASSKGRDTEAFF.

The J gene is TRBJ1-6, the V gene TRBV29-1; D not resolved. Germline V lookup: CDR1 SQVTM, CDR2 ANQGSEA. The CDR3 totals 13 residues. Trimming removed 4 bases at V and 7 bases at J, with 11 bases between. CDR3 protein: CSVAEEGNSPLHF. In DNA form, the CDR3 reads TGCAGCGTTGCGGAGGAAGGGAATTCACCCCTCCACTTT.

The CDR3 region is CASSNRGPATYEQYF. The CDR3 DNA reads as TGTGCCAGCAGCAACAGGGGACCGGCTACCTACGAGCAGTACTTC. The chain joins TRBV5-6 to TRBJ2-7; 7 bases are shared with TRBD1. After removal of 4 bases from V and 2 bases from J, the junction contained 9 bases not matched to a gene. The CDR3 extends over 15 amino acids. Germline V lookup: CDR1 SGHDT, CDR2 YYEEEE.